This T cell receptor (beta chain) was sequenced during a study of blood T cell repertoires in COVID-19. This CDR3 is built from 17 residues. J was trimmed by 6 bases and V by 6 bases; bases with no gene match: 11. Germline values: CDR1 SNHLY, CDR2 FYNNEI. Clones were sequenced by immunoSEQ multiplex PCR, and TCRdb holds only the in-frame ones, with some missing. The table has some 300,000 clones, 75% to 90% seen once. The receptor's source is a woman aged 35 to 49 who had recovered from COVID-19. The chain links TRBV2 to TRBJ2-7, with 16 positions matching TRBD2. Sequenced input: PBMCs or T cells enriched from blood (not recorded which). In DNA, the CDR3 is TGTGCCAGCAGCGATCCCGGGACTAGCGGGAGGGCCTCCGAGCAGTACTTC. Protein sequence: CASSDPGTSGRASEQYF.